A selection of T cell receptor beta chains follows, all from one sample in a study of blood T cells in healthy people across ages. TCRdb fed the 5' RACE reads into MiXCR, producing one record per CDR3 protein. The sample shows about 1,800,000 distinct CDR3 sequences, 28% of them seen only once. Sequenced sample: blood. These receptors were obtained from a woman in her twenties or thirties in good health. CDR3s include the opening cysteine and the closing phenylalanine or tryptophan. Fields, in order: D gene, clone size, V gene, J gene, CDR3 protein, CDR3 DNA. The D gene is left open where the match is weak. Size is omitted from some rows. Given values are once, few, many or a class for expanded clones.

TRBD2	many	TRBV29-1	TRBJ2-7	CSARRDYSYEQYF	TGCAGCGCCCGCCGGGACTACTCCTACGAGCAGTACTTC
-	many	TRBV20-1	TRBJ2-5	CSAGGRQETQYF	TGCAGTGCCGGAGGGCGTCAAGAGACCCAGTACTTC
TRBD1	-	TRBV13	TRBJ1-1	CASSSDRGRAWGTEAFF	TGTGCCAGCAGCTCGGACAGGGGGCGCGCATGGGGCACTGAAGCTTTCTTT
-	few	TRBV13	TRBJ2-7	CASSGGGSEQYF	TGTGCCAGCAGCGGAGGGGGGAGCGAGCAGTACTTC
-	few	TRBV12-3/TRBV12-4	TRBJ2-1	CASSLSSQQFF	TGTGCCAGCAGTTTGTCCAGCCAGCAGTTCTTC
-	-	TRBV12-5	TRBJ1-5	CASGLVHQPQHF	TGTGCTAGTGGTTTGGTACATCAGCCCCAGCATTTT
TRBD1	-	TRBV6-1	TRBJ2-1	CTSSESPGQSSYNEQFF	TGTACCAGCAGTGAATCTCCGGGACAGAGCTCCTACAATGAGCAGTTCTTC
TRBD1	-	TRBV7-2	TRBJ1-6	CASSFQTGTDSPLHF	TGTGCCAGCAGCTTTCAGACAGGGACGGATTCACCCCTCCACTTT
-	few	TRBV14	TRBJ2-7	CASSLTGLFYEQYF	TGTGCCAGCAGCCTCACGGGACTCTTCTACGAGCAGTACTTC
-	many	TRBV29-1	TRBJ2-7	CSASYLGEAYEQYF	TGCAGCGCGAGTTATCTTGGGGAGGCCTACGAGCAGTACTTC
-	-	TRBV21-1	TRBJ2-7	CASSSRAGVEEQYF	TGTGCCAGCAGCAGCCGAGCGGGAGTGGAGGAGCAGTACTTC
-	many	TRBV9	TRBJ2-3	CASSVQGSTTDTQYF	TGTGCCAGCAGCGTACAGGGGTCAACCACAGATACGCAGTATTTT
TRBD2	many	TRBV5-1	TRBJ2-5	CASSVSGSRETQYF	TGCGCCAGCAGCGTTAGCGGGAGCAGGGAGACCCAGTACTTC
-	-	TRBV5-6	TRBJ1-4	CASSIGRDRGEKLFF	TGTGCCAGCAGCATAGGACGCGACCGGGGTGAAAAACTGTTTTTT
TRBD2	once	TRBV15	TRBJ2-2	CATSRATTGGTGELFF	TGTGCCACCAGCAGAGCAACGACGGGGGGCACCGGGGAGCTGTTTTTT
TRBD1	few	TRBV13	TRBJ2-7	CASSPAAPGQIHEQYF	TGTGCCAGCAGCCCCGCCGCCCCGGGACAGATCCACGAGCAGTACTTC
-	few	TRBV4-1	TRBJ2-1	CASSQVPGGVSNEQFF	TGCGCCAGCAGCCAAGTCCCAGGGGGGGTTTCCAATGAGCAGTTCTTC
-	-	TRBV2	TRBJ2-6	CAPTPDSGANVLTF	TGTGCCCCAACCCCGGACTCTGGGGCCAACGTCCTGACTTTC
-	few	TRBV18	TRBJ2-1	CASSPYGGGTYNEQFF	TGTGCCAGCTCACCATATGGGGGGGGCACCTACAATGAGCAGTTCTTC
TRBD2	few	TRBV12-3/TRBV12-4	TRBJ2-7	CASSSGLSGIYEQYF	TGTGCCAGCAGCTCTGGACTAAGCGGGATCTACGAGCAGTACTTC
-	-	TRBV12-3/TRBV12-4	TRBJ2-4	CASSFSEREQYF	TGTGCCAGCAGTTTTTCCGAGAGAGAGCAGTACTTC
-	-	TRBV3-1	TRBJ2-7	CASSQDLGPASYEQYF	TGTGCCAGCAGCCAAGATCTCGGACCAGCTTCCTACGAGCAGTACTTC
TRBD1	many	TRBV29-1	TRBJ2-7	CSAGQVYEQYF	TGCAGCGCAGGACAGGTCTACGAGCAGTACTTC